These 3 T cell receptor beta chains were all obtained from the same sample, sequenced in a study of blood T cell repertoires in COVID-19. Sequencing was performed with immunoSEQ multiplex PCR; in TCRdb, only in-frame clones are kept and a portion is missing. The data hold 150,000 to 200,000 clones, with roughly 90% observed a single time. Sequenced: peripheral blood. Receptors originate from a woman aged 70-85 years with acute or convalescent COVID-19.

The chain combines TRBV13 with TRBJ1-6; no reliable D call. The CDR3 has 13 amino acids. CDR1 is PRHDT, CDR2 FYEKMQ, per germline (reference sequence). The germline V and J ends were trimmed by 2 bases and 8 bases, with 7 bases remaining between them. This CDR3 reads CASSLFEDSPLHF. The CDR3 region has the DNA TGTGCCAGCAGCTTATTCGAGGATTCACCCCTCCACTTT.

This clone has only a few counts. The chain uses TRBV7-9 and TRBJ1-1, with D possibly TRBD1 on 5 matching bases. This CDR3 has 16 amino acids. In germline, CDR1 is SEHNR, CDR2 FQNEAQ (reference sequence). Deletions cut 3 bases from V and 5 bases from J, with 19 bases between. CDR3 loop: CASSFPILGGRTEAFF. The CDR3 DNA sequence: TGTGCCAGCAGCTTCCCAATTTTGGGGGGAAGGACTGAAGCTTTCTTT.

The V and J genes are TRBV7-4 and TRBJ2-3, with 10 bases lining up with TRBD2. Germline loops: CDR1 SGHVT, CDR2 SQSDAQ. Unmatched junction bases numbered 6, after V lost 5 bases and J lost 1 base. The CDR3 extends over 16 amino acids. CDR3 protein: CASSTRTSGCTDTQYF. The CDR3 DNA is TGTGCCAGCAGCACCCGGACTAGCGGCTGCACAGATACGCAGTATTTT.